Here is one TCR beta chain with its context. What it recognizes is unknown. Second-dose schedules of about 4 or about 12 weeks were combined. CDR3 length: 14 amino acids. Trimming cost V 8 bases and J 7 bases, with 17 bases left between them. From germline, CDR1 is MNHEY and CDR2 SMNVEV (reference sequence). These data are taken from a study of T cell responses to AZD1222 COVID-19 vaccine. The study, taken as a whole, reports: Clonal diversity was possibly underestimated; the donors were predominantly white British and more often female. Just five to seven people given AZD1222 tested seropositive at baseline.

Assay used: immunoSEQ multiplex PCR; TCRdb lists only in-frame clones, some missing. This sample yields 150,000 to 200,000 clones, of which about 90% are seen a single time; less than 1.3% belongs to the top ten. This chain connects TRBV27 to TRBJ1-4, with D maybe TRBD1 (5 bases). The sample was peripheral blood, taken 28 days after the second AZD1222 dose. This TCR derives from an adult who received the AZD1222 COVID-19 vaccine. The CDR3 here is CASASNQGVEKLFF. For the CDR3, the DNA is TGTGCCAGCGCTTCAAACCAAGGGGTTGAAAAACTGTTTTTT. The full variable domain, in which reference TRBV27 and TRBJ1-4 provide the parts outside the CDR3, is EAQVTQNPRYLITVTGKKLTVTCSQNMNHEYMSWYRQDPGLGLRQIYYSMNVEVTDKGDVPEGYKVSRKEKRNFPLILESPSPNQTSLYFCASASNQGVEKLFFGSGTQLSVL.